Here is one T cell receptor beta chain with its context. The record originates from a study of shared clonotypes between healthy human individuals. Assay execution proceeded at the deep level. The method was immunoSEQ multiplex PCR; TCRdb's version includes in-frame clones alone and lacks a portion of them. The repertoire holds a few million clones, with more than 85% as singletons. Germline V lookup: CDR1 SGHAT, CDR2 FQNNGV. This CDR3 comprises 16 residues. With 5 bases removed from V and 7 bases from J, the gap between germline ends came to 21 bases. This TCR came from a man aged 18 to 29 in good health. Some clones in this sample may be carry-over from other donors' samples. V and J are TRBV11-2 and TRBJ2-1; the D is unclear. The sequencing sample was made of naive CD4+ T cells from PBMCs. Subset indicated: CD45RA+ positively selected. The CDR3 here is CASSPRLERVMNEQFF. The CDR3 DNA follows: TGTGCCAGCAGCCCTCGGTTGGAAAGGGTTATGAATGAGCAGTTCTTC. Complete variable domain (other parts from reference TRBV11-2 and TRBJ2-1): EAGVAQSPRYKIIEKRQSVAFWCNPISGHATLYWYQQILGQGPKLLIQFQNNGVVDDSQLPKDRFSAERLKGVDSTLKIQPAKLEDSAVYLCASSPRLERVMNEQFFGPGTRLTVL.